The sample holds a few counts of the clone carrying this T cell receptor beta chain. The antigen remains unidentified. The data originate from a study of T cell responses to AZD1222 COVID-19 vaccine. Broader study findings: Spike-specific TCR breadth and depth grew following two AZD1222 doses. The donor group comprised mostly white British people and more females; the analysis possibly underestimated clonal diversity.

Trimming left V 8 bases short and J 0 bases short, with 17 bases between. Germline V CDR1 and CDR2: MNHEY, SMNVEV (reference sequence). The CDR3 consists of 17 residues. Here immunoSEQ multiplex PCR was the method, and the copy in TCRdb shows in-frame clones only, minus some. The sample contains roughly 100,000 clones, over 85% of which appear only once. The specimen comprised peripheral blood, sampled on day 0 of AZD1222 vaccination. The V call is TRBV27, the J call TRBJ1-6; unclear D gene. The sequence was obtained from an adult in good health. CDR3 in amino acids: CASRIHYRSSYNSPLHF. The CDR3 DNA reads TGTGCCAGCCGAATACATTATCGTAGCTCCTATAATTCACCCCTCCACTTT.